Following are 21 T cell receptor beta chains from one sample sequenced in a study of blood T cell repertoires in COVID-19. Only in-frame clones appear in the TCRdb table, and some are missing; sequencing was by immunoSEQ multiplex PCR. Altogether a few hundred thousand clones are present, about 87% being singletons, with the ten largest covering about 5.9%. Sequencing used peripheral blood. The receptors shown here come from a woman in her thirties with COVID-19, enrolled during active disease.

This clone was picked up a small number of times. The chain couples TRBV18 to TRBJ2-7; 7 bases align to TRBD2. J was trimmed by 0 bases and V by 4 bases; bases with no gene match: 9. Per the germline V gene, CDR1 is KGHSH and CDR2 is LQKENI. There are 16 residues in the CDR3. CDR3 loop: CASSRMGGTNSYEQYF. CDR3 nucleotide sequence: TGTGCCAGCTCACGCATGGGGGGGACTAACTCCTACGAGCAGTACTTC.

For this clone: The junction departs from germline at one end; a sequencing error may be responsible. This chain uses TRBV2 with TRBJ2-3; TRBD2 agrees at 14 bases. The CDR3 consists of 22 residues. Germline V gene lookup returns CDR1 SNHLY and CDR2 FYNNEI. This CDR3 is CASSDAHSTGLAGEPSTDTQYF. The CDR3 nucleotides are TGTGCGAGCAGTGATGCTCATAGTACGGGACTAGCGGGGGAACCTAGCACAGATACGCAGTATTTT.

This clone was observed a handful of times. The genes are TRBV6-6 and TRBJ2-7, with a possible D match to TRBD1 (5 bases). V was pared by 5 bases and J by 7 bases, with 18 bases between. The CDR3 has 14 amino acids. CDR1 and CDR2 from the germline V gene are MNHNY and SVGAGI (reference sequence). The CDR3 spells CASSPREGVSEQYF. DNA of the CDR3: TGTGCCAGCAGTCCCCGAGAAGGGGTATCGGAGCAGTACTTC.

The V call is TRBV4-3, the J call TRBJ1-1; TRBD1 matches at 8 bases. V dropped 0 bases and J dropped 2; count of bases not matched to a gene: 11. The CDR3 has 18 amino acids. Germline CDR1 is LGHNA and CDR2 is YSLEER. CDR3 DNA: TGCGCCAGCAGCCAAGAGTTCGGCAGGGGGCGTATCAACACTGAAGCTTTCTTT. Protein: CASSQEFGRGRINTEAFF.

The V call is TRBV21-1, the J call TRBJ2-7; TRBD1 reflects the table's D call only, with no check against the DNA. TRBV21-1 has pseudogene status. This CDR3 is 15 amino acids long. The CDR3 DNA reads TGTGCCAGCAGCAAAACGGCAGGGGGCCCCTACGAGCAGTACTTC. Translated: CASSKTAGGPYEQYF.

The chain is built from TRBV9 and TRBJ1-3; 7 bases are shared with TRBD1. This CDR3 spans 16 amino acids. Per germline, CDR1 SGDLS and CDR2 YYNGEE. V was clipped by 4 bases and J by 0 bases; unmatched bases: 7. The CDR3 DNA reads as TGTGCCAGCAGCACGGGAGGGACAGCCTCTGGAAACACCATATATTTT. This translates into CASSTGGTASGNTIYF.

The V gene is TRBV10-3, the J gene TRBJ1-3; D is ambiguous. V gave up 4 bases and J gave up 1 base, with 5 bases separating them. The CDR3 totals 13 residues. Looked up from germline, CDR1 is ENHRY and CDR2 is SYGVKD. The CDR3 region has the DNA TGTGCCATCAGTGGGCAGTCTGGAAACACCATATATTTT. It encodes CAISGQSGNTIYF.

The chain has TRBV11-2 and TRBJ2-3; 13 nucleotides align to TRBD2. Unmatched junction bases numbered 2, after V lost 0 bases and J lost 5 bases. The CDR3 is made up of 16 amino acids. Germline V CDR1 and CDR2: SGHAT, FQNNGV. The CDR3 DNA reads as TGTGCCAGCAGCTTAGAACTAGCGGGGGGGGAAGATACGCAGTATTTT. It encodes CASSLELAGGEDTQYF.

On this clone: The junction shows a germline mismatch at one end, possibly a read error. The chain joins TRBV7-7 to TRBJ2-2; D is perhaps TRBD1 (5 bases). Looked up from germline, CDR1 is SSHAT and CDR2 is FNYEAQ (reference sequence). The CDR3 runs 16 residues. The CDR3 protein is CASSLRDSNPTGELFF. Written as DNA, the CDR3 is TGTGCTAGCAGCCTCAGAGACAGTAACCCCACCGGGGAGCTGTTTTTT.

The CDR3 region is CASSSTFGTSRSLVGDEQFF. CDR3 nucleotides: TGTGCCAGCAGCTCTACCTTCGGGACTAGCCGGAGCTTAGTTGGTGATGAGCAGTTCTTC. The chain links TRBV7-8 to TRBJ2-1; 9 bases match TRBD2. The CDR3 is 20 amino acids. Germline CDR1 is SGHVS and CDR2 is FQNEAQ. With 4 bases clipped from V and 8 bases from J, the junction kept 24 bases outside the gene matches.

This chain links TRBV10-1 with TRBJ2-1; D remains ambiguous. V was trimmed by 3 bases and J by 5 bases, leaving 14 bases between them. This CDR3 comprises 15 residues. Germline CDR1 is WNHNN and CDR2 is SYGVQD (reference sequence). The CDR3 here is CASSDGSTYHNEQFF. CDR3 in DNA: TGCGCCAGCAGTGACGGGTCCACGTATCACAATGAGCAGTTCTTC.

The chain recombines TRBV2 with TRBJ2-5, with a tentative D call TRBD2 (7 bases). There are 13 residues in the CDR3. CDR1 SNHLY and CDR2 FYNNEI come from the germline V gene. V was shortened by 4 bases and J by 6 bases, with 12 bases between the two germline ends. The DNA for the CDR3 is TGTGCCAGCAGTGTCGGGGGGCGGAAGACCCAGTACTTC. As protein: CASSVGGRKTQYF.

V usage is TRBV18 and J usage is TRBJ2-3; tentatively, D is TRBD1 (6 bases). The CDR3 spans 14 residues. Looked up from germline, CDR1 is KGHSH and CDR2 is LQKENI. The V end was cut by 1 base, the J end by 2 bases, with 7 bases between. The CDR3: CASSPRDTTDTQYF. In DNA, the CDR3 is TGTGCCAGCTCACCACGGGACACCACAGATACGCAGTATTTT.

The V and J genes are TRBV4-3 and TRBJ2-1, with unresolved D. This CDR3 has 20 amino acids. Trimming stripped 3 bases from V and 0 bases from J, with 24 bases between. Germline V gene sequence: CDR1 LGHNA, CDR2 YSLEER. The DNA for the CDR3 is TGCGCCAGCAGCCAGGCGGTAAGGTGGAACTCAATCGGCTCCTACAATGAGCAGTTCTTC. It translates to CASSQAVRWNSIGSYNEQFF.

J is TRBJ2-1 and V is TRBV5-1; 8 positions match TRBD1. The CDR3 sequence is 16 residues long. From germline, CDR1 is SGHRS and CDR2 YFSETQ. The V segment lost 2 bases and the J segment 1 base; nucleotides outside the gene matches: 5. The CDR3 is CASSFHRQGSYNEQFF. CDR3 bases: TGCGCCAGCAGCTTCCATAGACAGGGGTCCTACAATGAGCAGTTCTTC.

The chain uses TRBV19 and TRBJ2-2, with D perhaps TRBD1 (6 bases). The germline V and J ends were trimmed by 11 bases and 0 bases, with 13 bases remaining between them. Germline lookup yields CDR1 LNHDA and CDR2 SQIVND (reference sequence). The CDR3 covers 14 residues. This CDR3 is CASLRQANTGELFF. CDR3 nucleotides: TGTGCCTCCTTACGACAGGCGAACACCGGGGAGCTGTTTTTT.

This rearrangement joins TRBV5-6 to TRBJ1-2; D uncertain. In germline, CDR1 is SGHDT, CDR2 YYEEEE. The CDR3 covers 13 residues. Trimming removed 2 bases from V and 2 bases from J, with 7 bases in between. In nucleotides, the CDR3 is TGTGCCAGCAGCTTTCGGGGAAACTATGGCTACACCTTC. It codes for CASSFRGNYGYTF.

V and J are TRBV9 and TRBJ1-3; TRBD1 is a possible D gene (5 bases). The V end lost 4 bases, the J end lost 0 bases, and 11 bases lay between the germline ends. The CDR3 is 15 amino acids. Germline loops: CDR1 SGDLS, CDR2 YYNGEE. The CDR3 protein is CASSNFDSSGNTIYF. As DNA, the CDR3 is TGTGCCAGCAGCAACTTTGACAGCTCTGGAAACACCATATATTTT. The entire variable domain, with the rest obtained from reference TRBV9 and TRBJ1-3, is as follows: DSGVTQTPKHLITATGQRVTLRCSPRSGDLSVYWYQQSLDQGLQFLIQYYNGEERAKGNILERFSAQQFPDLHSELNLSSLELGDSALYFCASSNFDSSGNTIYFGEGSWLTVV.

The V gene is TRBV11-3, the J gene TRBJ1-2; TRBD1 aligns across 9 bases. Trimming cost V 4 bases and J 2 bases; bases outside gene matches: 5. Germline V lookup: CDR1 SGHNT, CDR2 YENEEA. This CDR3 is built from 15 residues. CDR3 sequence reads: CASSSRDRDNYGYTF. CDR3 bases: TGTGCCAGCAGCTCCCGGGACAGGGACAACTATGGCTACACCTTC. The full variable domain, completed using reference TRBV11-3 and TRBJ1-2, is EAGVVQSPRYKIIEKKQPVAFWCNPISGHNTLYWYLQNLGQGPELLIRYENEEAVDDSQLPKDRFSAERLKGVDSTLKIQPAELGDSAVYLCASSSRDRDNYGYTFGSGTRLTVV.

The gene calls are TRBV7-2 and TRBJ1-1, with 7 bases that match TRBD1. The J segment lost 5 bases and the V segment lost 8 bases, leaving 11 bases of the junction unmatched. This CDR3 region has 14 residues. Germline lookup yields CDR1 SGHTA and CDR2 FQGNSA. The CDR3: CASATSGGITEAFF. CDR3 DNA: TGTGCCAGCGCCACGTCAGGGGGTATAACTGAAGCTTTCTTT.

This chain uses TRBV4-1 with TRBJ2-3, with D possibly TRBD1 on 6 matching bases. Germline values: CDR1 MGHRA, CDR2 YSYEKL. Trimming stripped 5 bases from V and 1 base from J, with 16 bases between. CDR3 length: 16 residues. The CDR3 sequence is CASSGGGRLGTDTQYF. Here the CDR3 DNA reads TGCGCCAGCAGCGGGGGCGGACGGCTGGGCACAGATACGCAGTATTTT.